A selection of T cell receptor beta chains follows, all from one sample in a study of CD8 T cells in ankylosing spondylitis. TCRdb used MiXCR to reprocess the 5' RACE reads, holding one entry per CDR3 protein. The sample contains roughly 490,000 distinct CDR3 sequences, roughly 5% of which appear only once. The sample was blood, either unsorted or a sorted T cell fraction (not recorded which). The receptors were sampled from a male donor with ankylosing spondylitis. CDR3s include the opening cysteine and the closing phenylalanine or tryptophan. A D gene is named only where the DNA matches it firmly. For some rows the clone size is stated as once, few or many, or as a class when expanded; others skip it.

TRBV5-1,TRBJ2-1,many,TRBD1,CASSPRTGSSYNEQFF,TGCGCCAGCAGCCCAAGGACAGGGAGCTCCTACAATGAGCAGTTCTTC
TRBV24-1,TRBJ2-5,many,TRBD1,CATSPGNRGRETQYF,TGTGCCACCAGTCCTGGGAACAGGGGCCGGGAGACCCAGTACTTC
TRBV4-3,TRBJ2-3,many,.,CASSQDRYSHYTDTQYF,TGCGCCAGCAGCCAAGATCGGTACAGTCATTACACAGATACGCAGTATTTT
TRBV5-1,TRBJ1-1,many,.,CASRVLSGDTEAFF,TGCGCCAGCAGGGTCCTATCAGGGGACACTGAAGCTTTCTTT
TRBV6-5,TRBJ1-2,many,.,CASSFSPPFPAWGDGYTF,TGTGCCAGCAGTTTCTCCCCACCCTTCCCAGCATGGGGCGATGGCTACACCTTC
TRBV24-1,TRBJ2-1,many,.,CATSASDLVLYNEQFF,TGTGCCACCAGTGCCTCCGACTTAGTCCTCTACAATGAGCAGTTCTTC
TRBV5-1,TRBJ2-3,many,TRBD1,CASSLDLHRGDTQYF,TGCGCCAGCAGCTTAGACTTACACAGGGGAGATACGCAGTATTTT
TRBV20-1,TRBJ2-3,many,TRBD2,CSAPWTSHGTQYF,TGCAGTGCTCCATGGACTAGTCACGGTACGCAGTATTTT
TRBV7-2,TRBJ1-6,many,TRBD1,CASSAPQTGRNSPLHF,TGTGCCAGCAGCGCTCCCCAGACAGGGCGGAATTCACCCCTCCACTTT
TRBV7-2,TRBJ2-5,.,TRBD2,CASRPIAGGLETQYF,TGTGCCAGCAGACCTATAGCGGGGGGGTTAGAGACCCAGTACTTC
TRBV5-1,TRBJ2-1,many,.,CASSLVGSSYNEQFF,TGCGCCAGCAGCTTGGTTGGCAGCTCCTACAATGAGCAGTTCTTC
TRBV28,TRBJ2-1,many,.,CASRSDTNNEQFF,TGTGCCAGCAGGTCGGACACGAACAATGAGCAGTTCTTC
TRBV7-2,TRBJ2-7,many,TRBD1,CASSLPGQGVYEQYF,TGTGCCAGCAGCTTACCGGGACAGGGGGTGTACGAGCAGTACTTC
TRBV11-2,TRBJ2-1,.,TRBD2,CASSPSLAGGFGYNEQFF,TGTGCCAGCAGCCCCTCACTAGCGGGAGGGTTTGGCTACAATGAGCAGTTCTTC
TRBV5-6,TRBJ1-2,many,TRBD1,CASSIGTEGNGYTF,TGTGCCAGCTCCATTGGGACAGAGGGGAATGGCTACACCTTC
TRBV28,TRBJ1-5,.,.,CASSRGIQPQHF,TGTGCCAGCAGTAGGGGTATCCAGCCCCAGCATTTT
TRBV20-1,TRBJ1-2,few,TRBD1,CSARGLGQGSYTF,TGCAGTGCTAGAGGGCTCGGACAGGGGAGCTACACCTTC
TRBV19,TRBJ1-2,.,TRBD1,CAISMGQGDGYTF,TGTGCCATCTCGATGGGACAGGGGGATGGCTACACCTTC
TRBV6-5,TRBJ2-1,.,.,CASSYPREGTDEQFF,TGTGCCAGCAGTTACCCCCGAGAGGGAACGGATGAGCAGTTCTTC
TRBV7-9,TRBJ1-3,many,.,CASSHPVSSGNTIYF,TGTGCCAGCAGCCACCCGGTTAGCTCTGGAAACACCATATATTTT
TRBV2,TRBJ1-3,.,TRBD1,CASAGTGIGNTIYF,TGTGCCAGCGCCGGGACAGGGATTGGAAACACCATATATTTT
TRBV29-1,TRBJ2-3,many,TRBD2,CSVEDRRESLPTDTQYF,TGCAGCGTTGAAGATCGGCGGGAGAGCTTGCCCACAGATACGCAGTATTTT
TRBV7-9,TRBJ1-4,.,TRBD1,CASSLGTGEKLFF,TGTGCCAGCAGCCTCGGGACAGGCGAAAAACTGTTTTTT
TRBV6-5,TRBJ2-1,many,.,CASSYTRSEQFF,TGTGCCAGCAGTTACACTCGGAGCGAGCAGTTCTTC
TRBV14,TRBJ2-1,few,.,CASSFSVPSSYNEQFF,TGTGCCAGCAGCTTTAGCGTCCCGAGCTCCTACAATGAGCAGTTCTTC
TRBV5-1,TRBJ2-5,many,.,CASRDRLIQETQYF,TGCGCCAGCAGAGATAGGTTGATCCAAGAGACCCAGTACTTC
TRBV7-8,TRBJ2-1,many,.,CASSLQSGYNEQFF,TGTGCCAGCAGCTTACAATCAGGTTACAATGAGCAGTTCTTC
TRBV20-1,TRBJ2-3,many,.,CSARSQLGRTQYF,TGCAGTGCTAGATCCCAACTCGGAAGGACGCAGTATTTT
TRBV6-2/TRBV6-3,TRBJ2-2,few,.,CASSYSYFRKRVNTGELFF,TGTGCCAGCAGTTACTCTTATTTCCGTAAGAGGGTCAACACCGGGGAGCTGTTTTTT
TRBV27,TRBJ2-7,many,.,CASSFGGGEQYF,TGTGCCAGCAGTTTCGGGGGCGGCGAGCAGTACTTC
TRBV5-1,TRBJ2-3,many,TRBD2,CASSGGLADTDTQYF,TGCGCCAGCAGCGGGGGACTAGCCGACACAGATACGCAGTATTTT
TRBV5-1,TRBJ1-1,many,.,CASSPSPGLSDTEAFF,TGCGCCAGCAGCCCCTCACCAGGGTTATCAGACACTGAAGCTTTCTTT
TRBV2,TRBJ1-2,many,.,CASTSRPVYSYYGYTF,TGTGCCAGCACCTCAAGACCCGTCTACTCCTACTATGGCTACACCTTC
TRBV10-3,TRBJ1-4,many,TRBD1,CASRQGRQKLFF,TGTGCCAGCAGACAGGGCCGGCAAAAACTGTTTTTT
TRBV5-1,TRBJ2-1,few,TRBD1,CASSSGQGFGINEQFF,TGCGCCAGCAGCTCGGGACAGGGTTTCGGGATCAATGAGCAGTTCTTC
TRBV27,TRBJ2-7,many,.,CASSLSDSYEQYF,TGTGCCAGCAGTTTATCGGACTCCTACGAGCAGTACTTC
TRBV4-1,TRBJ1-4,many,.,CASSQDWGIGNEKLFF,TGCGCCAGCAGCCAAGATTGGGGTATTGGAAATGAAAAACTGTTTTTT
TRBV20-1,TRBJ2-7,many,.,CSARDSGTGSLGEQYF,TGCAGTGCTAGAGATTCAGGGACCGGTTCCCTCGGCGAGCAGTACTTC
TRBV28,TRBJ1-5,many,.,CASSFLTDRPGQPQHF,TGTGCCAGCAGTTTTCTCACAGACCGGCCGGGTCAGCCCCAGCATTTT
TRBV6-2/TRBV6-3,TRBJ1-1,many,.,CASSSVSGIAFF,TGTGCCAGCAGTTCCGTGAGTGGGATTGCTTTCTTT
TRBV10-3,TRBJ1-2,many,.,CAISVSSTGLYGYTF,TGTGCCATCAGTGTGTCCTCGACAGGACTCTATGGCTACACCTTC
TRBV11-3,TRBJ2-7,many,.,CASSLGQGLSYEQYF,TGTGCCAGCAGCTTAGGGCAGGGGCTCTCCTACGAGCAGTACTTC
TRBV5-1,TRBJ2-2,many,.,CASSYSFPGELFF,TGCGCCAGCAGCTATAGCTTCCCCGGGGAGCTGTTTTTT
TRBV12-3/TRBV12-4,TRBJ2-1,many,.,CASTIPRDSSYNEQFF,TGTGCCAGCACCATACCCCGGGACTCTTCCTACAATGAGCAGTTCTTC
TRBV20-1,TRBJ2-7,many,.,CSAPRTGANEQYF,TGCAGTGCCCCTAGAACGGGGGCGAACGAGCAGTACTTC
TRBV5-8,TRBJ2-7,many,TRBD1,CASSPGTGAEEQYF,TGTGCCAGCAGCCCCGGGACAGGGGCTGAAGAGCAGTACTTC